These 19 T cell receptor beta chains originate from one sample sequenced in a study of regulatory T cells in long-lasting Graves disease. Time point meaning: newly diagnosed GD, antithyroid drugs for less than 3 months. RNA extracted from PBMCs served as the sequencing template. For TCR beta, libraries came from iRepertoire HTBI primers and Arm-PCR of CDR3 regions. TCRdb used MiXCR to reprocess the multiplex PCR reads, holding one entry per CDR3 protein. The sample holds more than 450,000 distinct CDR3 sequences, 15% to 20% seen once. A further study also used this sample, focusing on T cells in Graves' hyperthyroidism and ophthalmopathy.

The specimen comprised peripheral blood mononuclear cells (PBMCs), sampled at new diagnosis, from a patient treated with antithyroid drugs. The receptors here all came from a man aged 40-50 years with Graves disease.

This clonotype has more than one count but fewer than ten. J is TRBJ1-2 and V is TRBV27; 10 bases are shared with TRBD1. V dropped 8 bases and J dropped 4; count of bases not matched to a gene: 4. This CDR3 spans 13 amino acids. The V gene's germline CDR1 is MNHEY and CDR2 SMNVEV (reference sequence). The CDR3 DNA follows: TGTGCCAGCGCCGGGACAGGGGTCTATGGCTACACCTTC. Translation gives CASAGTGVYGYTF.

This clonotype was seen at least ten times. This chain links TRBV11-2 with TRBJ2-7; D remains unclear. The V gene's germline CDR1 is SGHAT and CDR2 FQNNGV. Trimming removed 1 base from V and 0 bases from J, with 10 bases in between. CDR3 length: 15 amino acids. The CDR3 bases are TGTGCCAGCAGCTTAGGTTTGACCCTCTCCTACGAGCAGTACTTC. It translates to CASSLGLTLSYEQYF.

This clonotype was counted a single time. The V call is TRBV3-1, the J call TRBJ1-1; 8 bases align to TRBD1. Germline-derived CDR1 and CDR2 are LGHDT and YNNKEL (reference sequence). V was pared by 4 bases and J by 3 bases, with 4 bases of the junction left unmatched. The CDR3 length is 14 residues. The CDR3 reads CASSPRTGYTEAFF. The CDR3 coding sequence is TGTGCCAGCAGCCCTCGGACAGGGTACACTGAAGCTTTCTTT.

This clonotype was seen ten or more times. At one boundary the junction diverges from the germline segment, which might be a read error. DNA of the CDR3: TGTGCCAGCAGCTTAGGGTCTAGCGGGATGCTCTTC. Translating gives CASSLGSSGMLF. The chain is built from TRBV13 and TRBJ2-1; 9 bases are shared with TRBD2. There are 12 residues in the CDR3. The germline V gene encodes CDR1 PRHDT and CDR2 FYEKMQ (reference sequence).

The V call is TRBV30, the J call TRBJ1-1; D ambiguous. The CDR3 covers 15 residues. V shed 2 bases and J shed 0 bases, with 13 bases lying between them. The germline V gene encodes CDR1 GTSNPN and CDR2 SVGIG (reference sequence). In DNA, the CDR3 is TGTGCCTGGAGTCCCTCTTCGAGGGTGAACACTGAAGCTTTCTTT. It yields the protein CAWSPSSRVNTEAFF.

This clonotype came up many times. For the CDR3, the DNA is TGTGCCTGGAGCGAGACAACGGGACAGGGATATGGCTACACCTTC. Protein sequence: CAWSETTGQGYGYTF. The genes are TRBV30 and TRBJ1-2; 9 nucleotides match TRBD1. The germline V gene encodes CDR1 GTSNPN and CDR2 SVGIG (reference sequence). There are 15 residues in the CDR3. Trimming took 3 bases from V and 5 from J; bases not matched to a gene: 10.

The gene calls are TRBV9 and TRBJ1-1; no reliable D call. CDR3 length: 14 residues. CDR1 and CDR2 (germline): SGDLS, YYNGEE. V was trimmed by 2 bases and J by 1 base, leaving 9 bases between them. The CDR3 protein is CASSVFSGNTEAFF. CDR3 DNA sequence: TGTGCCAGCAGCGTTTTCTCTGGGAACACTGAAGCTTTCTTT.

The V call is TRBV5-1, the J call TRBJ1-3; possible D gene TRBD1, 5 bases. Germline V gene sequence: CDR1 SGHRS, CDR2 YFSETQ. This CDR3 has 15 amino acids. V lost 4 bases and J 2 bases, leaving 13 bases between the germline ends. This CDR3 reads CASSKTGSPGNTIYF. CDR3 coding DNA: TGCGCCAGCAGCAAAACAGGTAGCCCTGGAAACACCATATATTTT. Combining the CDR3 with reference TRBV5-1 and TRBJ1-3 gives the whole variable domain KAGVTQTPRYLIKTRGQQVTLSCSPISGHRSVSWYQQTPGQGLQFLFEYFSETQRNKGNFPGRFSGRQFSNSRSEMNVSTLELGDSALYLCASSKTGSPGNTIYFGEGSWLTVV.

The chain links TRBV19 to TRBJ2-2, with 10 nucleotides matching TRBD1. This CDR3 has 14 residues. J gave up 4 bases and V 6 bases, and 2 bases lay outside the gene matches. Germline loops: CDR1 LNHDA, CDR2 SQIVND (reference sequence). CDR3: CASRGQGSTGELFF. DNA of the CDR3: TGTGCCAGTAGGGGACAGGGGAGCACCGGGGAGCTGTTTTTT.

This clonotype is a singleton in its sample. A read error may be the cause here, since a much bigger clone is one base away. This chain links TRBV27 with TRBJ1-4; D is perhaps TRBD1 (5 bases). This CDR3 has 15 amino acids. The germline V gene encodes CDR1 MNHEY and CDR2 SMNVEV (reference sequence). V gave up 6 bases and J gave up 10 bases, with 21 bases separating them. CDR3 residues: CASSPTWQGQVKLFF. DNA for the CDR3: TGTGCCAGCAGCCCCACCTGGCAGGGTCAAGTAAAACTGTTTTTT.

Points on this clonotype: The junction does not match germline at one end; this may be a read error. The gene calls are TRBV10-3 and TRBJ1-5, with 7 bases lining up with TRBD1. There are 15 residues in the CDR3. In germline, CDR1 is ENHRY, CDR2 SYGVKD. CDR3 region: CAFRGTGDSNQPQHF. CDR3 sequence (DNA): TGTGCCTTCAGGGGTACAGGGGACAGCAATCAGCCCCAGCATTTT.

This clonotype was counted at least ten times. The chain carries TRBV7-6 and TRBJ1-5; a possible D gene is TRBD1 (5 bases). Trimming cost V 0 bases and J 6 bases, with 9 bases left between them. The CDR3 has 14 amino acids. Germline V gene lookup returns CDR1 SGHVS and CDR2 FNYEAQ. The CDR3 DNA follows: TGTGCCAGCAGCTTAGCGCTGGGGGGTCAGCCCCAGCATTTT. It specifies CASSLALGGQPQHF.

Remarks on this clonotype: Germline and junction disagree at one end, which may indicate a read error. Here the CDR3 reads CASRPTGTGYEQHF. Written as DNA, the CDR3 is TGTGCCAGCAGACCTACCGGGACAGGGTACGAGCAGCACTTC. V gene TRBV27 combines with J gene TRBJ2-7; TRBD1 matches 9 bases. The CDR3 covers 14 residues. CDR1 MNHEY and CDR2 SMNVEV come from the germline V gene (reference sequence).

In its sample, this clonotype was seen many times. V usage is TRBV2 and J usage is TRBJ1-5, with 7 bases aligning to TRBD1. The CDR3 is 16 amino acids. CDR1 SNHLY and CDR2 FYNNEI come from the germline V gene. J gave up 3 bases and V 7 bases, and 12 bases lay outside the gene matches. The CDR3 sequence: CASKKDRAQVNQPQHF. Here the CDR3 DNA reads TGTGCCAGCAAGAAAGACAGGGCTCAAGTCAATCAGCCCCAGCATTTT.

The chain has TRBV27 and TRBJ1-2; the D gene is possibly TRBD1 (5 bases). Germline V gene lookup returns CDR1 MNHEY and CDR2 SMNVEV (reference sequence). CDR3 length: 12 residues. V lost 6 bases and J 8 bases, leaving 13 bases between the germline ends. DNA of the CDR3: TGTGCCAGCAGCTCAGGGTCAGAAGGCTACACCTTC. Amino acids: CASSSGSEGYTF.

The rearrangement links TRBV12-3 or TRBV12-4 to TRBJ1-1; D ambiguous. The CDR3 spans 15 residues. V lost 7 bases and J 1 base, leaving 16 bases between the germline ends. In nucleotides, the CDR3 is TGTGCCAGCAATTTTAGCAGTTCACCGAACACTGAAGCTTTCTTT. It encodes CASNFSSSPNTEAFF.

The sample holds many counts of this clonotype. The V gene is TRBV28, the J gene TRBJ2-4; D may be TRBD2 (5 bases). Germline V gene data show CDR1 as MDHEN and CDR2 as SYDVKM. V lost 11 bases and J lost 0, with 11 bases in between. CDR3 size: 13 residues. CDR3 nucleotide sequence: TGTGCCCCCCGGGGTCTAGCCAAAAACATTCAGTACTTC. Residues: CAPRGLAKNIQYF. Full variable domain (missing parts from reference TRBV28 and TRBJ2-4): DVKVTQSSRYLVKRTGEKVFLECVQDMDHENMFWYRQDPGLGLRLIYFSYDVKMKEKGDIPEGYSVSREKKERFSLILESASTNQTSMYLCAPRGLAKNIQYFGAGTRLSVL.

There are many counts of this clonotype. This CDR3 is CASSFHPTGTSGRALHTGELFF. The CDR3 nucleotides are TGTGCCAGCAGTTTCCACCCCACCGGGACTAGCGGGAGGGCCTTACACACCGGGGAGCTGTTTTTT. The chain employs TRBV6-2 or TRBV6-3 and TRBJ2-2; TRBD2 matches 16 bases. The CDR3 length is 22 residues. Germline V gene sequence: CDR1 MNHEY, CDR2 SVGEGT. With V trimmed by 4 bases and J by 3 bases, 17 bases remained unmatched.

In this sample, this clonotype turned up a few times. The chain joins TRBV2 to TRBJ2-5; possibly TRBD2 for D (6 bases). CDR3 size: 14 residues. Germline lookup yields CDR1 SNHLY and CDR2 FYNNEI. Between the trimmed V and J ends, which lost 2 bases and 5 bases, there was a span of 12 bases. CDR3 sequence (DNA): TGTGCCAGCAGTGAATGGACTAAGATGGAGACCCAGTACTTC. Translated: CASSEWTKMETQYF.